These 19 T cell receptor beta chains were all obtained from the same sample, sequenced in a study of PD-1 blockade in classical Hodgkin lymphoma. Here immunoSEQ multiplex PCR was the method, and the copy in TCRdb shows in-frame clones only, minus some. Of about 14,000 clones listed, 90% to 95% are singletons. Sample time point: newly diagnosed, previously untreated cHL patient sample. From thawed PBMCs, CD8+ T cells were isolated by magnetic negative selection. Sequenced: CD8+ T cells from blood. The receptor source for this set is a human donor with classical Hodgkin lymphoma.

The chain uses TRBV19 and TRBJ2-7; no reliable D call. V was cut by 3 bases and J by 3 bases, with 9 bases left in between. The CDR3 extends over 13 amino acids. CDR1 is LNHDA and CDR2 is SQIVND in the germline V gene (reference sequence). CDR3 nucleotides: TGTGCCAGTAGTATCGGCCCAGACTACGAGCAGTACGTC. Translated, it gives CASSIGPDYEQYV.

This chain joins TRBV5-1 and TRBJ1-5; possibly TRBD1 for D (5 bases). Deletions cut 3 bases from V and 2 bases from J, with 18 bases between. Germline V gene lookup returns CDR1 SGHRS and CDR2 YFSETQ. This CDR3 spans 17 amino acids. CDR3 residues: CASSSWERTGGNQPQHF. CDR3 coding DNA: TGCGCCAGCAGCTCCTGGGAGAGGACGGGGGGCAATCAGCCCCAGCATTTT.

The chain has TRBV5-1 and TRBJ2-7; D is undetermined. Trimming stripped 4 bases from V and 6 bases from J, with 11 bases between. The CDR3 spans 12 residues. The germline gives CDR1 SGHRS, CDR2 YFSETQ. For the CDR3, the DNA is TGCGCCAGCAGCCTGACTGGCACCGAGCAGTACGTC. Protein sequence: CASSLTGTEQYV.

The V and J genes are TRBV9 and TRBJ2-7, with 10 bases that match TRBD2. Looked up from germline, CDR1 is SGDLS and CDR2 is YYNGEE. The CDR3 totals 16 residues. The trim removed 0 bases at V and 5 bases at J, leaving 8 bases unmatched. The CDR3 here is CASSVDLAGGMNEQYF. CDR3 DNA sequence: TGTGCCAGCAGCGTAGACTTAGCGGGAGGAATGAACGAGCAGTACTTC.

In its sample, this clone was seen once. The chain links TRBV7-9 to TRBJ2-7; D unresolved. Looked up from germline, CDR1 is SEHNR and CDR2 is FQNEAQ (reference sequence). This CDR3 has 11 amino acids. Trimming stripped 5 bases from V and 3 bases from J, with 5 bases between. The CDR3 spells CASSAIYEQYF. CDR3 DNA sequence: TGTGCCAGCAGCGCAATCTACGAGCAGTACTTC.

This sequence joins TRBV4-2 and TRBJ2-5; a weak D match, TRBD2 (5 bases). The V gene's germline CDR1 is LGHNA and CDR2 YNFKEQ. Trimming took 0 bases from V and 4 from J, leaving 12 bases between them. This CDR3 region has 15 residues. CDR3 sequence (DNA): TGTGCCAGCAGCCAAGAGAAAGCGGCAGCAGAGACCCAGTACTTC. Translated: CASSQEKAAAETQYF.

The genes are TRBV19 and TRBJ1-5; D gene ambiguous. Trimming pared 1 base from V and 0 bases from J, leaving 10 bases between. The CDR3 has 16 amino acids. CDR1 is LNHDA, CDR2 SQIVND, per germline (reference sequence). CDR3 sequence: CASSIGLGYSNQPQHF. In DNA, the CDR3 is TGTGCCAGTAGTATAGGATTGGGTTATAGCAATCAGCCCCAGCATTTT.

V is TRBV15 and J is TRBJ1-1; D might be TRBD1 (6 bases). This CDR3 is 14 amino acids long. Looked up from germline, CDR1 is LNHNV and CDR2 is YYDKDF (reference sequence). V was trimmed by 0 bases and J by 11 bases, leaving 16 bases between them. The CDR3 DNA reads TGTGCCACCAGCAGAGATGGGGGGGGCAGGTACGCTTTCTTT. Protein product: CATSRDGGGRYAFF.

The rearrangement links TRBV7-6 to TRBJ2-5; D may match TRBD1 or TRBD2 (5 bases each). This CDR3 has 13 residues. In germline, CDR1 is SGHVS, CDR2 FNYEAQ. V was clipped by 5 bases and J by 2 bases, with 9 bases between them. The CDR3 DNA follows: TGTGCCAGCAGCCCCGGGGCTCAAGAGACCCAGTACTTC. As protein: CASSPGAQETQYF.

The chain carries TRBV7-3 and TRBJ1-1; 9 bases are a match to TRBD1. The CDR3 length is 15 residues. In germline, CDR1 is SGHTA, CDR2 FQGTGA. Trimming removed 3 bases from V and 3 bases from J; junction bases left unmatched: 5. CDR3 protein: CASSFGDRGDTEAFF. CDR3 DNA: TGTGCCAGCAGCTTCGGTGACAGGGGGGACACTGAAGCTTTCTTT. Combining the CDR3 with reference TRBV7-3 and TRBJ1-1 gives the whole variable domain GAGVSQTPSNKVTEKGKYVELRCDPISGHTALYWYRQSLGQGPEFLIYFQGTGAADDSGLPNDRFFAVRPEGSVSTLKIQRTERGDSAVYLCASSFGDRGDTEAFFGQGTRLTVV.

The V and J genes are TRBV27 and TRBJ2-5; D is perhaps TRBD2 (6 bases). This CDR3 contains 16 residues. Deletions cut 6 bases from V and 7 bases from J, with 24 bases between. Germline loops: CDR1 MNHEY, CDR2 SMNVEV (reference sequence). Here the CDR3 DNA reads TGTGCCAGCAGCTCTCTTTTAGCGGAACCCCCGGGGACCCAGTACTTC. Translating gives CASSSLLAEPPGTQYF.

The genes are TRBV28 and TRBJ2-7, with TRBD2 matching over 8 bases. Germline values: CDR1 MDHEN, CDR2 SYDVKM. This CDR3 is built from 14 residues. The trim removed 6 bases at V and 3 bases at J, leaving 7 bases unmatched. Written as DNA, the CDR3 is TGTGCCAGCAGGGCTACTAGCGGAGACTACGAGCAGTACTTC. It encodes CASRATSGDYEQYF.

The rearrangement joins TRBV7-9 to TRBJ1-3, with 7 bases identical to TRBD1. V shed 5 bases, J shed 1 base, and the junction held 14 bases outside the gene matches. Germline CDR1 and CDR2: SEHNR and FQNEAQ (reference sequence). The CDR3 is 18 amino acids. In DNA, the CDR3 is TGTGCCAGCAGCCCTCCCTTATATGACAGGGTATCTGGAAACACCATATATTTT. Translated, it gives CASSPPLYDRVSGNTIYF.

V and J are TRBV9 and TRBJ1-2; 9 positions match TRBD1. J lost 4 bases, V lost 4 bases, and 8 bases had no gene match. CDR1 and CDR2 (germline): SGDLS, YYNGEE. The CDR3 length is 15 residues. The CDR3 region has the DNA TGTGCCAGCAGCCCCCGGACAGGGGACGGCTATGGCTACACCTTC. Translation gives CASSPRTGDGYGYTF.

This clone occurred once. The chain links TRBV2 to TRBJ2-1, with unresolved D. Germline CDR1 SNHLY, CDR2 FYNNEI. The CDR3 runs to 11 residues. V was trimmed by 8 bases and J by 7 bases, leaving 9 bases between them. CDR3 loop: CASGLENEQFF. The DNA for the CDR3 is TGTGCCAGCGGGCTTGAGAATGAGCAGTTCTTC. Full variable domain (remainder filled in from reference TRBV2 and TRBJ2-1): EPEVTQTPSHQVTQMGQEVILRCVPISNHLYFYWYRQILGQKVEFLVSFYNNEISEKSEIFDDQFSVERPDGSNFTLKIRSTKLEDSAMYFCASGLENEQFFGPGTRLTVL.

The CDR3, as DNA: TGCGCCAGCAGTGAAAAAGCGGGATCCTACAATGAGCAGTTCTTC. This codes for CASSEKAGSYNEQFF. V is TRBV10-1 and J is TRBJ2-1; 7 bases match TRBD2. The ends lost 3 bases at V and 1 base at J; junction bases unmatched: 3. Germline V gene data show CDR1 as WNHNN and CDR2 as SYGVQD (reference sequence). CDR3 length equals 15 residues.

The J gene is TRBJ1-2, the V gene TRBV7-2, with 8 bases aligning to TRBD1. There are 15 residues in the CDR3. J was trimmed by 3 bases and V by 1 base; bases with no gene match: 4. Germline CDR1 SGHTA, CDR2 FQGNSA. The DNA of the CDR3 is TGTGCCAGCAGCTTAGGGCAGGGGGCCGACTATGGCTACACCTTC. It encodes CASSLGQGADYGYTF.

The CDR3 nucleotides read TGTGCCAGCAGCCAAGAAAGTGCGCTCATGGGTGAAGCTTTCTTT. The encoded protein is CASSQESALMGEAFF. The rearrangement links TRBV14 to TRBJ1-1; no reliable D call. The CDR3 is 15 amino acids. The germline V gene encodes CDR1 SGHDN and CDR2 FVKESK. V was clipped by 0 bases and J by 7 bases, with 15 bases between them.

This clone was seen a few times. The V call is TRBV2, the J call TRBJ1-3; no reliable D call. The CDR3 is 17 residues long. V was shortened by 7 bases and J by 0 bases, with 19 bases between the two germline ends. Per the germline V gene, CDR1 is SNHLY and CDR2 is FYNNEI. Written as DNA, the CDR3 is TGTGCCAGCAAAGGAGGAGACAAGGCTAACTCTGGAAACACCATATATTTT. This translates into CASKGGDKANSGNTIYF.